The 23 T cell receptor beta chains in this list originate from one sample, sequenced in a study of Graves' ophthalmopathy and Graves' hyperthyroidism. TCR beta CDR3 amplification used RNA transcripts. RT-PCR in the first round used HTBI primers; a second-round multiplex PCR followed. TCRdb re-called the multiplex PCR reads with MiXCR, one entry per CDR3 protein. The profile shows about 480,000 distinct CDR3 sequences, approximately 15% of them singletons. Sequenced: blood. The receptors were sampled from a woman in her twenties or thirties with Graves' ophthalmopathy.

This clonotype was detected a few times. This sequence joins TRBV15 and TRBJ2-7, with D possibly TRBD2 on 6 matching bases. The germline gives CDR1 LNHNV, CDR2 YYDKDF (reference sequence). Trimming removed 4 bases from V and 3 bases from J, with 19 bases in between. The CDR3 loop spans 16 amino acids. CDR3 nucleotide sequence: TGTGCCACCAGCACACCGACTAGTAGTTATGGCTACGAGCAGTACTTC. It encodes CATSTPTSSYGYEQYF.

The chain combines TRBV20-1 with TRBJ2-5; maybe TRBD2 (5 bases). The CDR3 runs to 12 residues. Per germline, CDR1 DFQATT and CDR2 SNEGSKA (reference sequence). V lost 6 bases and J lost 5, with 13 bases in between. CDR3: CSAPLGGETQYF. The CDR3 DNA reads as TGCAGTGCCCCACTAGGAGGCGAGACCCAGTACTTC.

This clonotype has at least ten counts. The chain couples TRBV6-5 to TRBJ1-1, with no clear D. CDR1 is MNHEY, CDR2 SVGAGI, per germline. Trimming took off 6 bases at V and 6 bases at J, with 11 bases between the two ends. The CDR3 is 12 residues long. Here the CDR3 DNA reads TGTGCCAGCAGCCACTCGTCCGCTGAAGCTTTCTTT. This gives the protein CASSHSSAEAFF.

In its sample, this clonotype was seen a few times. J is TRBJ2-7 and V is TRBV12-3 or TRBV12-4; D is possibly TRBD1 (6 bases). This CDR3 region has 13 residues. V was cut by 5 bases and J by 7 bases, with 15 bases left in between. This CDR3 reads CASSPGFQGEQYF. CDR3 in DNA: TGTGCCAGCAGTCCAGGGTTCCAGGGGGAGCAGTACTTC.

This clonotype appeared many times. The chain has TRBV12-3 or TRBV12-4 and TRBJ1-6, with TRBD1 as a possible D gene (6 bases). Trimming shortened V by 7 bases and J by 9 bases, and 10 bases separated the two germline ends. This CDR3 is built from 12 residues. The CDR3 loop reads CASTTGSSPLHF. CDR3 DNA sequence: TGTGCCAGCACCACAGGGTCTTCACCCCTCCACTTT.

This clonotype was found many times. The chain combines TRBV12-3 or TRBV12-4 with TRBJ2-7, with a weak D call TRBD1 (5 bases). The CDR3 extends over 12 amino acids. Trimming pared 3 bases from V and 3 bases from J, leaving 6 bases between. The CDR3 DNA follows: TGTGCCAGCAGTTTTCAGGGCTACGAGCAGTACTTC. Its protein is CASSFQGYEQYF.

This clonotype was observed at least ten times. This sequence joins TRBV6-2 or TRBV6-3 and TRBJ1-5, with D perhaps TRBD1 (6 bases). There are 16 residues in the CDR3. Germline lookup yields CDR1 MNHEY and CDR2 SVGEGT. V was clipped by 7 bases and J by 1 base, with 17 bases between them. CDR3 region: CASTQRGAGSNQPQHF. The CDR3 DNA is TGTGCCAGCACCCAAAGGGGGGCGGGGAGCAATCAGCCCCAGCATTTT.

This clonotype was seen at least ten times. The gene calls are TRBV20-1 and TRBJ2-5; D is possibly TRBD1 (6 bases). This CDR3 has 14 residues. Germline V CDR1 and CDR2: DFQATT, SNEGSKA (reference sequence). V was shortened by 1 base and J by 2 bases, with 11 bases between the two germline ends. In DNA, the CDR3 is TGCAGTGCTAGAGGTTCGAGGGGGCAAGAGACCCAGTACTTC. Translating gives CSARGSRGQETQYF.

This clonotype was counted ten times or more. This chain's CDR3 is CASSLGGVIEAFF. CDR3 DNA sequence: TGTGCCAGCAGCTTAGGGGGGGTCATTGAAGCTTTCTTT. The gene calls are TRBV11-1 and TRBJ1-1; possible D gene TRBD1, 5 bases. The CDR3 length is 13 residues. V was trimmed by 1 base and J by 7 bases, leaving 10 bases between them. The germline CDR1 and CDR2 sequences are SGHAT and FQDESV (reference sequence).

As for this clonotype: At one end the junction does not follow the germline gene, possibly because of a read error. The chain recombines TRBV27 with TRBJ2-5, with a tentative D call TRBD2 (7 bases). Germline V gives CDR1 MNHEY, CDR2 SMNVEV (reference sequence). The CDR3 is 14 amino acids. CDR3 nucleotide sequence: TGTGCCATCAGTCCCCGAGGGGGGGCAGAGACCCAGTACTTC. Amino acids: CAISPRGGAETQYF.

Of note for this clonotype: A much bigger clone sits one base away, suggesting this may be a read error. Likely a read error: the CDR3 ends without its conserved phenylalanine or tryptophan. The chain joins TRBV10-3 to TRBJ1-1; D remains ambiguous. Germline V gene data show CDR1 as ENHRY and CDR2 as SYGVKD. V was clipped by 4 bases and J by 6 bases, with 15 bases between them. The length of the CDR3 is 14 residues. The CDR3 here is CAISVGVLGAEAFV. CDR3 coding DNA: TGTGCCATCAGTGTCGGAGTTTTGGGCGCTGAAGCTTTCGTT.

The table lists this clonotype with many counts. This rearrangement joins TRBV13 to TRBJ2-7, with 14 nucleotides matching TRBD2. Unmatched junction bases numbered 6, after V lost 4 bases and J lost 1 base. Germline CDR1 reads PRHDT; CDR2 reads FYEKMQ (reference sequence). This CDR3 has 17 residues. DNA of the CDR3: TGTGCCAGCAGCTCCCGACTAGCGGGAGGGTGGTCCTACGAGCAGTACTTC. Translating it yields CASSSRLAGGWSYEQYF.

This clonotype was seen many times. The rearrangement uses TRBV20-1 and TRBJ2-7, with 12 bases matching TRBD2. V dropped 5 bases and J dropped 4; count of bases not matched to a gene: 9. The germline gives CDR1 DFQATT, CDR2 SNEGSKA (reference sequence). The CDR3 is made up of 15 amino acids. This chain's CDR3 is CSASQRLAGEYEQYF. The CDR3 nucleotides are TGCAGTGCTTCGCAAAGACTAGCGGGAGAGTACGAGCAGTACTTC.

In this sample, this clonotype turned up many times. CDR3 DNA sequence: TGTGCCAGCAGCCCGCGACAGGGTCGGGTAAACTATGGCTACACCTTC. Its protein is CASSPRQGRVNYGYTF. The chain couples TRBV7-8 to TRBJ1-2, with TRBD1 matching 7 bases. The CDR3 runs 16 residues. Per the germline V gene, CDR1 is SGHVS and CDR2 is FQNEAQ. V shed 5 bases and J 2 bases; nucleotides not matched to a gene: 11.

This clonotype was seen only a few times. The chain employs TRBV19 and TRBJ1-2; 9 bases are shared with TRBD1. Germline V gene sequence: CDR1 LNHDA, CDR2 SQIVND (reference sequence). J lost 6 bases, V lost 5 bases, and 7 bases had no gene match. The CDR3 totals 14 residues. CDR3 sequence reads: CASSAETGGNGYTF. CDR3 coding DNA: TGTGCCAGTAGTGCTGAGACAGGGGGGAATGGCTACACCTTC. Drawing the rest from reference TRBV19 and TRBJ1-2, the complete variable domain is DGGITQSPKYLFRKEGQNVTLSCEQNLNHDAMYWYRQDPGQGLRLIYYSQIVNDFQKGDIAEGYSVSREKKESFPLTVTSAQKNPTAFYLCASSAETGGNGYTFGSGTRLTVV.

This clonotype occurred many times. This chain connects TRBV7-6 to TRBJ2-7; 10 bases align to TRBD2. The CDR3 totals 16 residues. The germline gives CDR1 SGHVS, CDR2 FNYEAQ. Germline trimming cut 1 base from V and 3 bases from J; bases unmatched to any gene: 6. In nucleotides, the CDR3 is TGTGCCAGCAGCTTAGTGCTAGCGGGAGACGTCTACGAGCAGTACTTC. It specifies CASSLVLAGDVYEQYF.

This clonotype was recorded many times. The chain links TRBV6-5 to TRBJ2-7, with 9 bases lining up with TRBD1. Germline V lookup: CDR1 MNHEY, CDR2 SVGAGI. The junction had 6 bases not matched to a gene; V was cut back by 5 bases and J by 4 bases. The CDR3 length is 14 residues. The CDR3 DNA follows: TGTGCCAGCAGTCCCGGACAGGGGCTATACGAGCAGTACTTC. Its translation: CASSPGQGLYEQYF.

This clonotype was recorded at least ten times. This sequence joins TRBV7-9 and TRBJ1-1; D is uncertain. The ends were cut back, 1 base at V and 13 bases at J, with 10 bases in the middle. The CDR3 consists of 11 residues. Germline loops: CDR1 SEHNR, CDR2 FQNEAQ (reference sequence). The CDR3 reads CASSLGRKVFF. The CDR3 DNA sequence: TGTGCCAGCAGCTTAGGGCGGAAAGTTTTCTTT.

This clonotype was observed many times. V and J are TRBV6-1 and TRBJ1-1; no clear D. Germline CDR1 MNHNS, CDR2 SASEGT. The germline V and J ends were trimmed by 7 bases and 0 bases, with 12 bases remaining between them. The CDR3 sequence is 14 residues long. Here the CDR3 reads CASNRDKMNTEAFF. DNA of the CDR3: TGTGCCAGCAATCGCGACAAAATGAACACTGAAGCTTTCTTT.

This clonotype was picked up many times. The V gene is TRBV6-1, the J gene TRBJ1-5; D unclear. This CDR3 comprises 14 residues. V lost 5 bases to trimming and J lost 3 bases, with 11 bases between them. Germline CDR1 reads MNHNS; CDR2 reads SASEGT. CDR3 DNA sequence: TGTGCCAGCAGTACCCCGGACCTCAATCAGCCCCAGCATTTT. Its translation is CASSTPDLNQPQHF.

This clonotype was seen many times. V usage is TRBV24-1 and J usage is TRBJ2-2; 8 bases align to TRBD1. With V trimmed by 6 bases and J by 7 bases, 6 bases remained unmatched. Germline V gene data show CDR1 as KGHDR and CDR2 as SFDVKD. This CDR3 has 14 amino acids. This CDR3 reads CATSPDREHGELFF. CDR3 nucleotides: TGTGCCACCAGTCCGGACAGGGAGCACGGGGAGCTGTTTTTT.

This clonotype has at least ten counts. The chain uses TRBV28 and TRBJ2-7; perhaps TRBD1 as D (5 bases). Trimming removed 5 bases at V and 0 bases at J, with 11 bases between. The CDR3 consists of 14 residues. The germline V gene has CDR1 MDHEN and CDR2 SYDVKM. The CDR3 DNA follows: TGTGCCAGCAGTATCATGGACATCTCCTACGAGCAGTACTTC. Residues: CASSIMDISYEQYF.

This clonotype was detected only a few times. CDR3 DNA: TGTGCCAGCAGCCCCCAGGGACAGGGGGTAGCCAAAAACATTCAGTACTTC. This codes for CASSPQGQGVAKNIQYF. The J gene is TRBJ2-4, the V gene TRBV7-2; 11 nucleotides line up with TRBD1. The CDR3 contains 17 residues. With 5 bases clipped from V and 0 bases from J, the junction kept 6 bases outside the gene matches. Germline V gene lookup returns CDR1 SGHTA and CDR2 FQGNSA.